These 4 T cell receptor beta chains were all obtained from the same sample, sequenced in a study of T cells in Graves' hyperthyroidism and ophthalmopathy. Amplified regions were TCR beta CDR3 sequences from RNA transcripts. During a first-round RT-PCR of the TCR CDR3, the HTBI primer set was used. One entry per CDR3 protein, called by TCRdb with MiXCR from the multiplex PCR reads. The data contain some 490,000 distinct CDR3 sequences, 15% to 20% of them singletons. The sample taken for sequencing was blood. The receptor source for this set is a woman aged 25 to 39 with Graves' ophthalmopathy.

This clonotype showed up just once. This chain links TRBV4-1 with TRBJ2-1, with TRBD2 as a possible D gene (5 bases). The CDR3 has 13 amino acids. The V end was cut by 4 bases, the J end by 8 bases, with 12 bases between. CDR1 and CDR2 (germline): MGHRA, YSYEKL. This CDR3 reads CASSPADRYEQFF. The CDR3, as DNA: TGCGCCAGCAGCCCAGCGGACCGATATGAGCAGTTCTTC.

This clonotype was seen at least ten times. V gene TRBV11-1 combines with J gene TRBJ2-6, with 8 bases matching TRBD1. V shed 5 bases, J shed 2 bases, and the junction held 2 bases outside the gene matches. This CDR3 has 15 amino acids. CDR1 is SGHAT, CDR2 FQDESV, per germline (reference sequence). In DNA form, the CDR3 reads TGTGCCAGCAGCACCAGGGGGCCTGGGGCCAACGTCCTGACTTTC. As protein: CASSTRGPGANVLTF.

Worth noting for this clonotype: This could be a read error, since a much larger clone is one nucleotide away. The rearrangement uses TRBV7-9 and TRBJ2-7; 7 bases agree with TRBD2. With the DNA end fitting TRBJ2-1 better, the J assignment may be wrong. The length of the CDR3 is 17 residues. Germline CDR1 is SEHNR and CDR2 is FQNEAQ (reference sequence). The CDR3, as DNA: TGTGCCAGCAGTCCCTTGGCGGGAGCCCATCACTCCTACGAGCAGTTCTTC. It is translated as CASSPLAGAHHSYEQFF.

This clonotype was observed at least ten times. The chain employs TRBV11-2 and TRBJ1-1; weak D call: TRBD1 (5 bases). CDR3 length: 13 amino acids. CDR1 is SGHAT, CDR2 FQNNGV, per germline. V was shortened by 5 bases and J by 5 bases, with 12 bases between the two germline ends. The CDR3 nucleotides read TGTGCCAGCAGCATCGACAGAAGGACTGAAGCTTTCTTT. It specifies CASSIDRRTEAFF.